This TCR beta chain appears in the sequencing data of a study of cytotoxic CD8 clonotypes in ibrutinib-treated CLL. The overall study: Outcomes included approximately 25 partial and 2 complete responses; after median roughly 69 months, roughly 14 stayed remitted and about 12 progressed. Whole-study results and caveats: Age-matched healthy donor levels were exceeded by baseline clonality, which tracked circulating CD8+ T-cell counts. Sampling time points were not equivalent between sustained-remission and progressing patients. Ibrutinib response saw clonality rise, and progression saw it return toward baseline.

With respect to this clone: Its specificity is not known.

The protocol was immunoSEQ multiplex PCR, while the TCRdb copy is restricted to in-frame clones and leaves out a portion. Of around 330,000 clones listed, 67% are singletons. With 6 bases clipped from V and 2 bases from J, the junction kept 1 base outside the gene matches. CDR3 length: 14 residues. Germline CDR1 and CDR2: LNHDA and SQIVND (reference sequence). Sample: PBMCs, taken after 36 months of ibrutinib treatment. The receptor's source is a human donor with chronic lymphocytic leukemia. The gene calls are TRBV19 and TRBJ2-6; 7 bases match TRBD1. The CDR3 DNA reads TGTGCCAGTAGAGACAGGGCTGGGGCCAACGTCCTGACTTTC. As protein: CASRDRAGANVLTF.